The rows below give T cell receptor beta chains drawn from one sample of a study of monozygotic twins with cystic fibrosis. Clones were read by immunoSEQ multiplex PCR, and TCRdb kept only the in-frame ones, dropping some. The top ten clones hold 0.7% to 1% of a sample with around 36,000 clones, approximately 67% of them seen once. Sequences were obtained from blood. The receptors stem from a girl under 18 with cystic fibrosis. Both conserved end residues are part of each CDR3. Fields, in order: J gene, clone size, D gene, V gene, CDR3 DNA, CDR3 protein. D genes are given only for firm matches. A row's size may be missing; if present it is once, few, many or a size class.

TRBJ1-2 | . | . | TRBV15 | TGTGCCACCAGCAGAGATCGGGGCATCTATGGCTACACCTTC | CATSRDRGIYGYTF
TRBJ2-5 | . | TRBD2 | TRBV29-1 | TGCAGCGTTGATCTCGGGACTAGCGGCCAAGAGACCCAGTACTTC | CSVDLGTSGQETQYF
TRBJ2-7 | . | . | TRBV7-2 | TGTGCCAGCCCCAATCTAAGGGGCCGACAATACGAGCAGTACTTC | CASPNLRGRQYEQYF
TRBJ1-2 | . | . | TRBV28 | TGTGCCAGCAGTTTTTACACAGGGTCCCCTAACTATGGCTACACCTTC | CASSFYTGSPNYGYTF
TRBJ2-3 | few | TRBD2 | TRBV29-1 | TGCAGCGTTGGAGCTAGCGGGATAATCGATACGCAGTATTTT | CSVGASGIIDTQYF
TRBJ2-7 | . | . | TRBV28 | TGTGCCAGCAACGGGGCAGGGTCGCCCTACGAGCAGTACTTC | CASNGAGSPYEQYF
TRBJ2-1 | . | . | TRBV7-2 | TGTGCCAGCATGACCATTGGGGGCAATGAGCAGTTCTTC | CASMTIGGNEQFF
TRBJ1-2 | . | TRBD1 | TRBV4-2 | TGTGCCAGCAGCCCCAACCCTGGGACAGTCTATGGCTACACCTTC | CASSPNPGTVYGYTF
TRBJ2-5 | . | . | TRBV27 | TGTGCCAGCAGTTTGGCAGCTTGGGAGACCCAGTACTTC | CASSLAAWETQYF
TRBJ2-2 | few | . | TRBV7-3 | TGTGCCAGCAGCTTAAGGCAAAACACCGGGGAGCTGTTTTTT | CASSLRQNTGELFF
TRBJ2-1 | . | . | TRBV18 | TGTGCCAGCTCACCACGAGTAGGCTCTCAATCCTACAATGAGCAGTTCTTC | CASSPRVGSQSYNEQFF
TRBJ2-1 | few | TRBD2 | TRBV19 | TGTGCCAGTAGTATCGTTACTAGCGGAGAAGATGAGCAGTTCTTC | CASSIVTSGEDEQFF
TRBJ1-2 | . | . | TRBV10-3 | TGTGCCATCAGTGGGACAGATTCTCTATATGGCTACACCTTC | CAISGTDSLYGYTF
TRBJ2-7 | . | . | TRBV7-8 | TGTGCCAGCAGCTTGAAGGGGCTTCCTTCCAACTACGAGCAGTACTTC | CASSLKGLPSNYEQYF
TRBJ2-1 | . | TRBD1 | TRBV30 | TGTGCCTGGAGCGCCTCCGGGACAGGGGGCCTTGAGCAGTTCTTC | CAWSASGTGGLEQFF
TRBJ1-2 | . | TRBD1 | TRBV9 | TGTGCCAGCAGCGTGACAGGGGCCGCTGGCGGCTACACCTTC | CASSVTGAAGGYTF
TRBJ2-3 | few | TRBD2 | TRBV12-5 | TGTGCTAGTGGCACCGGGACTAGCGGCACAGATACGCAGTATTTT | CASGTGTSGTDTQYF
TRBJ2-5 | . | . | TRBV27 | TGTGCCAGCAGTGGTTGGGACCAAGAGACCCAGTACTTC | CASSGWDQETQYF
TRBJ2-3 | . | TRBD1 | TRBV2 | TGTGCCAGCAGGCCGGGACAGGCCCACTACGATACGCAGTATTTT | CASRPGQAHYDTQYF
TRBJ2-2 | . | . | TRBV21-1 | TGTGCCAGCAGTAGTCAGCGGAACACCGGGGAGCTGTTTTTT | CASSSQRNTGELFF
TRBJ1-1 | . | . | TRBV6-5 | TGTGCCAGCAAAAAGGGGTCGGGCACTGAAGCTTTCTTT | CASKKGSGTEAFF
TRBJ2-2 | . | TRBD2 | TRBV11-2 | TGTGCCAGCAGCCTACTAGCGGGAGGCACCGGGGAGCTGTTTTTT | CASSLLAGGTGELFF
TRBJ2-3 | . | TRBD1 | TRBV7-2 | TGTGCCAGCAGCTTAGTACGACAGGGGGCGGAAGATACGCAGTATTTT | CASSLVRQGAEDTQYF
TRBJ1-4 | few | TRBD1 | TRBV19 | TGTGCCAGTAAGCCCCCCCTCGGGACAGCTAATGAAAAACTGTTTTTT | CASKPPLGTANEKLFF
TRBJ2-3 | once | . | TRBV9 | TGTGCCAGCAGCCTTGCCGGCCCCGAAGATACGCAGTATTTT | CASSLAGPEDTQYF
TRBJ2-7 | . | . | TRBV18 | TGTGCCAGCTCACCACGGCTGTACGAGCAGTACTTC | CASSPRLYEQYF
TRBJ2-1 | . | . | TRBV4-3 | TGCGCCAGCAGCCGCAGTGGGCGGGACGCTGAGCAGTTCTTC | CASSRSGRDAEQFF
TRBJ1-1 | . | TRBD1 | TRBV4-3 | TGCGCCAGCAGCCAAGATATGCCGGGACAGAAATTAAACACTGAAGCTTTCTTT | CASSQDMPGQKLNTEAFF
TRBJ1-2 | . | TRBD1 | TRBV7-9 | TGTGCCAGCAGCCCCCGAGGACAGGGTGGCTATGGCTACACCTTC | CASSPRGQGGYGYTF
TRBJ1-3 | . | TRBD1 | TRBV7-9 | TGTGCCAGCAGCTTCTCACAGGGGTCCGGGACAAACTCTGGAAACACCATATATTTT | CASSFSQGSGTNSGNTIYF
TRBJ1-1 | . | . | TRBV9 | TGTGCCAGCAGCGTAGTACAGGACACTGAAGCTTTCTTT | CASSVVQDTEAFF
TRBJ2-4 | . | . | TRBV4-3 | TGCGCCAGCAGCCAAGAATTTGAGGGTTTTGCCAAAAACATTCAGTACTTC | CASSQEFEGFAKNIQYF
TRBJ2-7 | . | TRBD1 | TRBV2 | TGTGCCAGCAAATTGACAGGGGTCGAGCAGTACTTC | CASKLTGVEQYF
TRBJ1-2 | few | . | TRBV18 | TGTGCCAGCTCACCACCGACCGGCCCTGACTATGGCTACACCTTC | CASSPPTGPDYGYTF
TRBJ1-4 | . | . | TRBV19 | TGTGCCAGTAGTACCTCCCCGGCGGCTACTAATGAGAAACTGTTTTTT | CASSTSPAATNEKLFF
TRBJ1-1 | . | . | TRBV4-2 | TGTGCCAGCAGCCAAGGGGGGGAGAACACTGAAGCTTTCTTT | CASSQGGENTEAFF
TRBJ1-1 | . | . | TRBV5-6 | TGTGCCAGCAGCTTATTACGTGAGGCTTTCTTT | CASSLLREAFF
TRBJ1-5 | few | . | TRBV5-1 | TGCGCCAGCAGCTTGGGTCAGGGTAACAATCAGCCCCAGCATTTT | CASSLGQGNNQPQHF
TRBJ1-2 | . | . | TRBV6-5 | TGTGCCAGCAGTCGTGACACCCGGGGCTATGGCTACACCTTC | CASSRDTRGYGYTF
TRBJ1-2 | . | TRBD1 | TRBV30 | TGTGCCTGGACCGACAGGGGCAGGCACTATGGCTACACCTTC | CAWTDRGRHYGYTF
TRBJ2-5 | once | . | TRBV27 | TGTGCCAGCAGTAATGGGAGGCAGCAAGAGACCCAGTACTTC | CASSNGRQQETQYF
TRBJ1-2 | . | TRBD1 | TRBV25-1 | TGTGCCAGCAGTGAATTACAGGGGGACTATGGCTACACCTTC | CASSELQGDYGYTF
TRBJ1-1 | few | . | TRBV4-2 | TGTGCCAGCAGCCCTGAACAGGTCTTCTACGCTGAAGCTTTCTTT | CASSPEQVFYAEAFF
TRBJ2-5 | . | TRBD2 | TRBV4-2 | TGTGCCAGCAGCCAAGGTTCGGGAGGTGAGACCCAGTACTTC | CASSQGSGGETQYF
TRBJ1-3 | . | . | TRBV29-1 | TGCAGCGTTCGATCAGGCTCTGGAAACACCATATATTTT | CSVRSGSGNTIYF
TRBJ2-1 | few | . | TRBV5-6 | TGTGCCAGCTCGGGCGGGATAGCAGGCTACAATGAGCAGTTCTTC | CASSGGIAGYNEQFF
TRBJ2-1 | . | . | TRBV5-1 | TGCGCCAGCAGCGAGGACGGGAGCTCCTACAATGAGCAGTTCTTC | CASSEDGSSYNEQFF
TRBJ1-1 | . | . | TRBV19 | TGTGCCAGTAGTTACAAGAGAGGAGAAGCTTTCTTT | CASSYKRGEAFF
TRBJ1-5 | . | TRBD1 | TRBV5-1 | TGCGCCAGCAGACCGACAGGGGCTCCGGATCAGCCCCAGCATTTT | CASRPTGAPDQPQHF
TRBJ1-1 | . | . | TRBV5-3 | TGTGCCAGAAGCTTTATGGGCGGCAGGTTGAACACTGAAGCTTTCTTT | CARSFMGGRLNTEAFF